This T cell receptor (beta chain) was observed in a study of identifying expanded T cells in peripheral blood. Generated by immunoSEQ multiplex PCR, the TCRdb table keeps only in-frame clones and is missing some. The sample contains about 130,000 clones, 75% to 90% of which appear only once. During the collection period, no donor immune events like infections were recorded. Trimming at V came to 6 bases and at J to 7 bases, leaving 0 bases not matched to a gene. Looked up from germline, CDR1 is MNHEY and CDR2 is SMNVEV (reference sequence). This CDR3 region has 13 residues. The chain couples TRBV27 to TRBJ2-1; TRBD2 agrees at 13 bases. The sequenced sample consisted of blood. The source is a person aged 18 to 75 in good health. CDR3 residues: CASRTSGGNEQFF. CDR3 DNA: TGTGCCAGCAGGACTAGCGGGGGGAATGAGCAGTTCTTC.